This record looks at one TCR beta chain sequence and its context. Antigen unknown. The TCR beta profiling, which covered VDJ combination and CDR3 sequence, was carried out using genomic DNA as the template. A single record per CDR3 protein comes from TCRdb applying MiXCR to the reads. This sample has about 220,000 distinct CDR3 sequences, with around 32% found just once. Trimming took 10 bases from V and 3 from J; bases not matched to a gene: 16. The CDR3 contains 18 residues. Germline V gene data show CDR1 as ENHRY and CDR2 as SYGVKD. The data derive from a study of CD8+CD57+ T cells in acquired aplastic anemia. As for the study in general: The DNA of sorted CD4+ and CD8+ cells averaged roughly 3.2 ug. Reads per healthy sample averaged roughly 9.9 million (CD4+) and 11 million to 13 million (CD8+).

General observations from the study: Significant differences in CD8+ Simpson's diversity were not observed between patients and controls. In common between the patients and the controls were around 29 CD8+ CDR3 sequences.

The clonotype comes from a human donor in good health, serving as a control. The genes are TRBV10-3 and TRBJ2-2, with 11 bases aligning to TRBD1. Sequencing was performed on sorted CD4+, CD8+, or CD8+CD57+ T cells (not recorded which) from PBMCs. The CDR3 loop is CATRTGGWVAGDTGELFF. DNA of the CDR3: TGTGCCACCAGGACAGGGGGCTGGGTAGCGGGAGACACCGGGGAGCTGTTTTTT.